This T cell receptor (beta chain) appears in the sequencing data of a study of T cell clonality in common variable immunodeficiency. Study results and caveats: Common variable immunodeficiency TCR beta sequences reportedly had fewer deletions and N-nucleotide insertions. Authors noted CVID clonality's cause needs subpopulation repertoire sequencing. CVID subjects shared fewer TCRbeta clones than healthy controls did.

V dropped 9 bases and J dropped 5 bases, with 6 bases sitting between them. Germline V CDR1 and CDR2: SGHTA, FQGNSA. There are 10 residues in the CDR3. Profiling relied on immunoSEQ multiplex PCR, and the TCRdb table lists in-frame clones only, not all of them. The data show under 40,000 clones, with none appearing a single time. Patients and controls were mostly of Caucasian heritage. This clone was seen many times. Its cognate antigen is unknown. The CDR3 goes on 3 residues after the read ends, and that part is filled in from the germline J gene. The sequenced sample consisted of peripheral blood mononuclear cells. The source of this sequence is a person aged 18 to 69 in good health. The rearrangement uses TRBV7-2 and TRBJ2-3; the D gene is possibly TRBD2 (5 bases). The CDR3 spells CASRGDTQYF. The sequenced CDR3 bases are TGTGCCAGTCGGGGAGATACG.